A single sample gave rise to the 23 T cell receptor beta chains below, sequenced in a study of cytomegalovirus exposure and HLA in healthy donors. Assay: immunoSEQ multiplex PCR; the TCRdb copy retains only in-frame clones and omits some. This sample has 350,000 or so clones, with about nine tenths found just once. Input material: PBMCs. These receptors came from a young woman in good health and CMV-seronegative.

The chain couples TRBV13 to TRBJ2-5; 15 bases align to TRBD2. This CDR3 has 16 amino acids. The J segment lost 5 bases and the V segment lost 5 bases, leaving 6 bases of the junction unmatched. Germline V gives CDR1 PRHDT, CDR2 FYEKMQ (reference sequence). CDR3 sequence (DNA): TGTGCCAGCAGCCAGCCAGGACTAGCGGGAGGGGAGACCCAGTACTTC. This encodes CASSQPGLAGGETQYF.

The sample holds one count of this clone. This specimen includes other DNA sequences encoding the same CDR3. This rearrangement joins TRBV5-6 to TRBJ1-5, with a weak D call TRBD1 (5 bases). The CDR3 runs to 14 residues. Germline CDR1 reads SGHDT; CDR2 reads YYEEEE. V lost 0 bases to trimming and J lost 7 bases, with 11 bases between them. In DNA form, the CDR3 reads TGTGCCAGCAGCTTGGGCCAGGGCGGACAGCCCCAGCATTTT. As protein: CASSLGQGGQPQHF.

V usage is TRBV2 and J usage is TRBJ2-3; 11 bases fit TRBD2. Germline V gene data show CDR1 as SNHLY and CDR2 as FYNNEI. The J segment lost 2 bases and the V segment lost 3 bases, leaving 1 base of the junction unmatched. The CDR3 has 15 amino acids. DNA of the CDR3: TGTGCCAGCAGTGAGACTAGCGGGAACACAGATACGCAGTATTTT. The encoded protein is CASSETSGNTDTQYF. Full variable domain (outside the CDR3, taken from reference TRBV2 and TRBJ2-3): EPEVTQTPSHQVTQMGQEVILRCVPISNHLYFYWYRQILGQKVEFLVSFYNNEISEKSEIFDDQFSVERPDGSNFTLKIRSTKLEDSAMYFCASSETSGNTDTQYFGPGTRLTVL.

The CDR3 reads CASSIEPGQGAPAFF. The DNA for the CDR3 is TGTGCCAGCAGCATCGAACCGGGACAGGGAGCGCCGGCTTTCTTT. The V gene is TRBV5-4, the J gene TRBJ1-1, with 9 bases matching TRBD1. This CDR3 is built from 15 residues. Germline V gene data show CDR1 as SGHNT and CDR2 as YYREEE (reference sequence). With 4 bases clipped from V and 11 bases from J, the junction kept 15 bases outside the gene matches.

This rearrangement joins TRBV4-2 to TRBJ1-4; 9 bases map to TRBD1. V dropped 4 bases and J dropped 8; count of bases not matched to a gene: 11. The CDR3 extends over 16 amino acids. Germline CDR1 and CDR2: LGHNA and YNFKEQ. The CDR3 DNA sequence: TGTGCCAGCAGCCCAAGGTCCGGGACAGGGCCGGAAAAACTGTTTTTT. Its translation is CASSPRSGTGPEKLFF.

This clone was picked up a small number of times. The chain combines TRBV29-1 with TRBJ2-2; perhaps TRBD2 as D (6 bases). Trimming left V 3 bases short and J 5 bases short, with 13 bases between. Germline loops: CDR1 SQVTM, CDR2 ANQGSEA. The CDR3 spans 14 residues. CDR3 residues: CSVDRPGVTGELFF. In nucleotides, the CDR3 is TGCAGCGTTGATCGCCCGGGAGTGACCGGGGAGCTGTTTTTT.

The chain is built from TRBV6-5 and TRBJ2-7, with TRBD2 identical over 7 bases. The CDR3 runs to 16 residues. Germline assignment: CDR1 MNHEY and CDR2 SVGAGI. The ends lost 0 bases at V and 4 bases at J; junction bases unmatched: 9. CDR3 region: CASSYSAGADLYEQYF. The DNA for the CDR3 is TGTGCCAGCAGTTACTCGGCGGGAGCAGACTTATACGAGCAGTACTTC.

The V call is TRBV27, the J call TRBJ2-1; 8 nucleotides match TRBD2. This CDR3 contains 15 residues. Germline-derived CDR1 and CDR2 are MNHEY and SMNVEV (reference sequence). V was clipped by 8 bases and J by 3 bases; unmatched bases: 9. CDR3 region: CASATSGYIYNEQFF. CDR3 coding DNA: TGTGCCAGCGCAACTAGCGGATATATCTACAATGAGCAGTTCTTC.

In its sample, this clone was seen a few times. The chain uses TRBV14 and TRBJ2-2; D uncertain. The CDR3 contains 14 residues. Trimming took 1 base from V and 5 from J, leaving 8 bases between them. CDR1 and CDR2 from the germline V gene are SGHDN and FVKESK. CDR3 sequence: CASSQATTTGELFF. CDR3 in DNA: TGTGCCAGCAGCCAAGCGACAACTACCGGGGAGCTGTTTTTT.

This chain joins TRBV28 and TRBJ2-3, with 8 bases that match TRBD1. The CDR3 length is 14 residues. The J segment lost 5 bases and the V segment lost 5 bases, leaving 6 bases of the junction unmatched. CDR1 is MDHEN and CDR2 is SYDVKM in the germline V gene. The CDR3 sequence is CASSVPTGEDTQYF. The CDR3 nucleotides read TGTGCCAGCAGTGTTCCGACAGGGGAAGATACGCAGTATTTT.

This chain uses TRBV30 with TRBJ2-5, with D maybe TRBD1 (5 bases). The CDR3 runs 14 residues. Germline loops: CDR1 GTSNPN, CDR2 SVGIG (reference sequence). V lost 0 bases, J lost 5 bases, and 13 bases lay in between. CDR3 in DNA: TGTGCCTGGAGTGTACGTGGGGCAGTTGAGACCCAGTACTTC. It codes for CAWSVRGAVETQYF.

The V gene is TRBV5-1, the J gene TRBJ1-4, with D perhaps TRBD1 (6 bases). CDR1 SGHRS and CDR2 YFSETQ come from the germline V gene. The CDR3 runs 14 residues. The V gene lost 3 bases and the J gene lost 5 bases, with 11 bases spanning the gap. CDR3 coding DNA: TGCGCCAGCAGCTCGCTTACAGGGAATGAAAAACTGTTTTTT. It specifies CASSSLTGNEKLFF.

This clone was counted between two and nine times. The CDR3 region is CASSLDGYEQYF. DNA for the CDR3: TGCGCCAGCAGCTTGGACGGCTACGAGCAGTACTTC. This chain connects TRBV5-1 to TRBJ2-7; D is unclear. The length of the CDR3 is 12 residues. Germline-derived CDR1 and CDR2 are SGHRS and YFSETQ. The germline V and J ends were trimmed by 0 bases and 3 bases, with 4 bases remaining between them.

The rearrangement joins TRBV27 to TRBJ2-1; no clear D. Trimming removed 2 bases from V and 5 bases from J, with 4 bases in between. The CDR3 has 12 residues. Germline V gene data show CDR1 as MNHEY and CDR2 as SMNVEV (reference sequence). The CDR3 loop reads CASSLVNNEQFF. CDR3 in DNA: TGTGCCAGCAGTTTAGTAAACAATGAGCAGTTCTTC.

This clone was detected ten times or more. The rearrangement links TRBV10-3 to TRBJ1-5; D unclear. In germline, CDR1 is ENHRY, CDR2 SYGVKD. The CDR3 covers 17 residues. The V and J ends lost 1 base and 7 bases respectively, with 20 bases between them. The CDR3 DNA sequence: TGTGCCATCAGTGAGTTGTACGGCGTCGGGTTTGCCCAGCCCCAGCATTTT. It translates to CAISELYGVGFAQPQHF.

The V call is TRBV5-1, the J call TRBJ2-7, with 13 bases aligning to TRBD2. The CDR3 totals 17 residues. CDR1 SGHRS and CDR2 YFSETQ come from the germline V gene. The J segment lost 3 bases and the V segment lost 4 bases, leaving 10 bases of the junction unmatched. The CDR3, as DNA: TGCGCCAGCAGCCTGGGAACTAGCGGGAGGGCCATCTACGAGCAGTACTTC. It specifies CASSLGTSGRAIYEQYF.

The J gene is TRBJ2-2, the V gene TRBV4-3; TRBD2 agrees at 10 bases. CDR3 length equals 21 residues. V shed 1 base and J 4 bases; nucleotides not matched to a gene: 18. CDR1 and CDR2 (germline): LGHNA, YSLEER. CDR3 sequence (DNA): TGCGCCAGCAGCCAAGCTTCAGTAATGCTAGCGGGAGCTCCGGGCACCGGGGAGCTGTTTTTT. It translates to CASSQASVMLAGAPGTGELFF.

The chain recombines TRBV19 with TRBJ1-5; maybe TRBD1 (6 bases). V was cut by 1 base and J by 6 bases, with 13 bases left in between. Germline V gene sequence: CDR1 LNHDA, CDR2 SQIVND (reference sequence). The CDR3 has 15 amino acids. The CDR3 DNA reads TGTGCCAGTAGTATAGGTGTACAGGGTGGTCAGCCCCAGCATTTT. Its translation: CASSIGVQGGQPQHF.

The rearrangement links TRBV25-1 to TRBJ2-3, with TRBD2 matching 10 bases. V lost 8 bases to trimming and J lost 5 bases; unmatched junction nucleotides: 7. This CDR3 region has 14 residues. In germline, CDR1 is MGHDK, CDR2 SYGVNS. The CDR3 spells CASGKGLALDTQYF. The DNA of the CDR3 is TGTGCCAGCGGCAAGGGACTAGCGCTAGATACGCAGTATTTT.

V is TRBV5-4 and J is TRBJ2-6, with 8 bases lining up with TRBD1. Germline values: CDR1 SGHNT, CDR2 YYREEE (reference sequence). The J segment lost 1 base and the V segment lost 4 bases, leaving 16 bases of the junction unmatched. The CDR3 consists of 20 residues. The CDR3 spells CASSGRLLGQGVSGANVLTF. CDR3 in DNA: TGTGCCAGCAGCGGACGACTTCTCGGACAGGGAGTATCTGGGGCCAACGTCCTGACTTTC.

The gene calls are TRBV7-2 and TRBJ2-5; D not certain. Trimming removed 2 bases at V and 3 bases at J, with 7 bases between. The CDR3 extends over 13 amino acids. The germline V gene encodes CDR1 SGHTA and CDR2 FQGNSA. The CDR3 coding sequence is TGTGCCAGCAGCTTATGGCAGAAAGAGACCCAGTACTTC. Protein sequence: CASSLWQKETQYF.

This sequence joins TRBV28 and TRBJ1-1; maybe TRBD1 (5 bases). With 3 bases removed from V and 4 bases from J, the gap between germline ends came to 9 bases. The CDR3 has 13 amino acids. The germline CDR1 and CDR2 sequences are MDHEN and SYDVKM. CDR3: CASSFNGGTEAFF. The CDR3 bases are TGTGCCAGCAGTTTCAACGGGGGCACTGAAGCTTTCTTT.

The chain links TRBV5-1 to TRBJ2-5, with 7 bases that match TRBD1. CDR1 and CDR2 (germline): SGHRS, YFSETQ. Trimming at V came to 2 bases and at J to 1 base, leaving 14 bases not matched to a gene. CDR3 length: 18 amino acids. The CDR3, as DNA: TGCGCCAGCAGCTTCGACCCGACAGGGTCGGCCCCCCAAGAGACCCAGTACTTC. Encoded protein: CASSFDPTGSAPQETQYF.